The source of this TCR beta chain is a study of OX40 agonist ivuxolimab in advanced cancers. Study results and caveats: Relative to CD4+ cells, CD8+ T cells on average had more expanded clones.

Comments on this clone: No antigen is known for it.

The V gene end was trimmed by 4 bases and the J gene end by 2 bases; junction bases not matched to a gene: 5. This CDR3 comprises 17 residues. Germline loops: CDR1 SGHNT, CDR2 YYREEE (reference sequence). Generated by immunoSEQ multiplex PCR, the TCRdb table keeps only in-frame clones and is missing some. Seen here are fewer than 120,000 clones, about nine tenths observed once, and the top ten hold about 0.3%. This clonotype originated in an adult with an advanced solid tumor such as melanoma, head and neck, liver or kidney cancer. The source material was CD4+ or CD8+ T cells sorted from blood, sampled in a trial of the OX40 agonist ivuxolimab. The chain links TRBV5-4 to TRBJ2-2; 13 bases match TRBD2. The CDR3 reads CASSRGTSGINTGELFF. In nucleotides, the CDR3 is TGTGCCAGCAGCAGAGGGACTAGCGGGATCAACACCGGGGAGCTGTTTTTT.